One and the same sample provided the 8 T cell receptor beta chains below, sequenced in a study of beta chain features in type 1 diabetes. Reverse transcribing all isolated RNA meant expressed TCRB transcripts were sequenced. Produced via immunoSEQ multiplex PCR; TCRdb's table is partial and in-frame only. Of about 270,000 clones in the sample, less than 15% were seen once. The material sequenced was naive CD4+ T cells from blood. These receptors were obtained from a woman aged 35 to 49 in good health.

A few counts support this clone. J is TRBJ2-3 and V is TRBV7-9; 7 bases line up with TRBD2. V trimming: 5 bases; J trimming: 1 base; junction bases outside the gene matches: 12. Germline V gene sequence: CDR1 SEHNR, CDR2 FQNEAQ (reference sequence). The CDR3 is 17 residues long. The CDR3 is CASSLPVVAGGTDTQYF. The CDR3 DNA reads as TGTGCCAGCAGCCTTCCCGTCGTAGCGGGTGGCACAGATACGCAGTATTTT.

The CDR3 region is CAISDKDSFQETQYF. CDR3 in DNA: TGTGCCATCAGTGACAAGGACTCCTTCCAAGAGACCCAGTACTTC. The rearrangement joins TRBV10-3 to TRBJ2-5; D might be TRBD2 (5 bases). Germline lookup yields CDR1 ENHRY and CDR2 SYGVKD. The CDR3 contains 15 residues. V was shortened by 3 bases and J by 1 base, with 12 bases between the two germline ends.

The chain uses TRBV9 and TRBJ2-2; a possible D gene is TRBD1 (6 bases). This CDR3 spans 15 amino acids. Germline-derived CDR1 and CDR2 are SGDLS and YYNGEE. V lost 0 bases to trimming and J lost 4 bases, with 10 bases between them. CDR3 region: CASSVGQVTTGELFF. The CDR3 DNA reads TGTGCCAGCAGCGTAGGACAGGTTACCACCGGGGAGCTGTTTTTT.

The J gene is TRBJ1-1, the V gene TRBV11-1; D not resolved. Trimming pared 5 bases from V and 4 bases from J, leaving 23 bases between. CDR1 is SGHAT and CDR2 is FQDESV in the germline V gene (reference sequence). The CDR3 length is 17 residues. CDR3 nucleotides: TGTGCCAGCAGCCCCATGGGATCCGGGGTTACGGGCACTGAAGCTTTCTTT. Its translation: CASSPMGSGVTGTEAFF. The full variable domain, with the rest looked up from reference TRBV11-1 and TRBJ1-1, is EAEVAQSPRYKITEKSQAVAFWCDPISGHATLYWYRQILGQGPELLVQFQDESVVDDSQLPKDRFSAERLKGVDSTLKIQPAELGDSAMYLCASSPMGSGVTGTEAFFGQGTRLTVV.

The rearrangement joins TRBV11-2 to TRBJ2-3, with D perhaps TRBD2 (5 bases). The CDR3 has 15 amino acids. Trimming removed 1 base from V and 2 bases from J, with 10 bases in between. Germline values: CDR1 SGHAT, CDR2 FQNNGV. The CDR3 region is CASSLVGVNTDTQYF. DNA for the CDR3: TGTGCCAGCAGCTTAGTCGGGGTGAACACAGATACGCAGTATTTT.

The V call is TRBV2, the J call TRBJ1-6; D not resolved. The CDR3 covers 14 residues. The V gene's germline CDR1 is SNHLY and CDR2 FYNNEI. Trimming removed 4 bases at V and 8 bases at J, with 12 bases between. DNA for the CDR3: TGTGCCAGCAGTGGCGACGGAGAATATTCACCCCTCCACTTT. Translated, it gives CASSGDGEYSPLHF.

The chain carries TRBV4-1 and TRBJ2-5; D is unresolved. The CDR3 has 16 residues. Per the germline V gene, CDR1 is MGHRA and CDR2 is YSYEKL. The V end was cut by 1 base, the J end by 5 bases, with 17 bases between. The CDR3 bases are TGCGCCAGCAGCCAAGGTATCGCCCAGATAATGGAGACCCAGTACTTC. Its protein product is CASSQGIAQIMETQYF.

This clone was found a few times. This sequence joins TRBV7-8 and TRBJ1-2, with 8 bases fitting TRBD1. The CDR3 runs to 16 residues. CDR1 and CDR2 (germline): SGHVS, FQNEAQ. V lost 5 bases, J lost 8 bases, and 16 bases stayed unmatched. In nucleotides, the CDR3 is TGTGCCAGCAGCACGCAGAACCTCCAGGGGGCTCGCGGCTACACCTTC. Encoded protein: CASSTQNLQGARGYTF.